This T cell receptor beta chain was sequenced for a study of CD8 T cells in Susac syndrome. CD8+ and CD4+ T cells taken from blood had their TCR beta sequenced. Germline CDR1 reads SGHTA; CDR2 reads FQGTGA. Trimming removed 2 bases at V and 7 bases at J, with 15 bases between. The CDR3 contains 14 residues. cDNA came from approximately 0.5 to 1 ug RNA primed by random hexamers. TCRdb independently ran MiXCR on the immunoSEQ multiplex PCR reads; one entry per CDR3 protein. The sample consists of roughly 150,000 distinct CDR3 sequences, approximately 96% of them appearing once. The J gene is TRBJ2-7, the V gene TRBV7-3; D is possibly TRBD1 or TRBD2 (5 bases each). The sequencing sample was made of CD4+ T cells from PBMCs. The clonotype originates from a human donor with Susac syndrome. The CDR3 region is CASSLSGDAREQYF. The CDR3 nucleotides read TGTGCCAGCAGCTTATCTGGGGACGCGCGGGAGCAGTACTTC. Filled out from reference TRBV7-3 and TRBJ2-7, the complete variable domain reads GAGVSQTPSNKVTEKGKYVELRCDPISGHTALYWYRQSLGQGPEFLIYFQGTGAADDSGLPNDRFFAVRPEGSVSTLKIQRTERGDSAVYLCASSLSGDAREQYFGPGTRLTVT.